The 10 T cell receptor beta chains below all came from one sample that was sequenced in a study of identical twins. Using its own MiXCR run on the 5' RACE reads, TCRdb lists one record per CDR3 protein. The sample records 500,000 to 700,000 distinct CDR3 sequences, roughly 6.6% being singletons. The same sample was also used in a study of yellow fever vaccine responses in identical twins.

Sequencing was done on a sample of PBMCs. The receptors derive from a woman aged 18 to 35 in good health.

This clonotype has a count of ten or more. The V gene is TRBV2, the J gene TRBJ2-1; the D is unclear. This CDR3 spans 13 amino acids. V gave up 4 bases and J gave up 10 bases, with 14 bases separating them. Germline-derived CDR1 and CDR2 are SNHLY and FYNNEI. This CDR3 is CASSAVPGAEQFF. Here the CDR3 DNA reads TGTGCCAGCAGTGCCGTCCCAGGCGCGGAGCAGTTCTTC. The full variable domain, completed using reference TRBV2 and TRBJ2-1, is EPEVTQTPSHQVTQMGQEVILRCVPISNHLYFYWYRQILGQKVEFLVSFYNNEISEKSEIFDDQFSVERPDGSNFTLKIRSTKLEDSAMYFCASSAVPGAEQFFGPGTRLTVL.

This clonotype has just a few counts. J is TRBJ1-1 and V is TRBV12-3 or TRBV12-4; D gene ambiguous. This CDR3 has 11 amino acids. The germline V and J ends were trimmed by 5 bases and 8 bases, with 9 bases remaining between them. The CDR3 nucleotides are TGTGCCAGCAGTCTACCTGGGGAAGCTTTCTTT. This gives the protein CASSLPGEAFF.

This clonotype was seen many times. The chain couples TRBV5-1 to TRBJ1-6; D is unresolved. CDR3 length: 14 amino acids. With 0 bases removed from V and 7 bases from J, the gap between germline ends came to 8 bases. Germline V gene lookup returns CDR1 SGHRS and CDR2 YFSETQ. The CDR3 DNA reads TGCGCCAGCAGCTTGGGTGAAAGGAATTCACCCCTCCACTTT. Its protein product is CASSLGERNSPLHF. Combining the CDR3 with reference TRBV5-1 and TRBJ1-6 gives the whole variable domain KAGVTQTPRYLIKTRGQQVTLSCSPISGHRSVSWYQQTPGQGLQFLFEYFSETQRNKGNFPGRFSGRQFSNSRSEMNVSTLELGDSALYLCASSLGERNSPLHFGNGTRLTVT.

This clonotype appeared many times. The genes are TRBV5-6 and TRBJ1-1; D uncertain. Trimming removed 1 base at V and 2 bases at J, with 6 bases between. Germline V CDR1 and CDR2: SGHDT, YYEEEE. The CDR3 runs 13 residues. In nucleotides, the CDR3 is TGTGCCAGCAGCTTGACAGATAACACTGAAGCTTTCTTT. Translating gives CASSLTDNTEAFF. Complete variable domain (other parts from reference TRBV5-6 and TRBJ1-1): DAGVTQSPTHLIKTRGQQVTLRCSPKSGHDTVSWYQQALGQGPQFIFQYYEEEERQRGNFPDRFSGHQFPNYSSELNVNALLLGDSALYLCASSLTDNTEAFFGQGTRLTVV.

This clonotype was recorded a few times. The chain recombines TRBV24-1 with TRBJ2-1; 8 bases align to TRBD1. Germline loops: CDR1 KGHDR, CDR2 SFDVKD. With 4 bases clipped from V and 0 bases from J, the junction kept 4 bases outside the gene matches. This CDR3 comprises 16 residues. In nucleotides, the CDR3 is TGTGCCACCAGTGACCGGGACAGGTACTCCTACAATGAGCAGTTCTTC. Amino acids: CATSDRDRYSYNEQFF.

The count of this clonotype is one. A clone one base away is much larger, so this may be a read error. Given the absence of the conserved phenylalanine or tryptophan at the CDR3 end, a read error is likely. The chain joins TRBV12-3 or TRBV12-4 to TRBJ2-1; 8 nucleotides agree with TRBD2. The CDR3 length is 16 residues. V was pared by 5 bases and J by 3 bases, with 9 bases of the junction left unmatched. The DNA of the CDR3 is TGTGCCAGCAGTCCGGAAGGACTAGCTGTCTACAATGAGCAGTTCTTA. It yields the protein CASSPEGLAVYNEQFL.

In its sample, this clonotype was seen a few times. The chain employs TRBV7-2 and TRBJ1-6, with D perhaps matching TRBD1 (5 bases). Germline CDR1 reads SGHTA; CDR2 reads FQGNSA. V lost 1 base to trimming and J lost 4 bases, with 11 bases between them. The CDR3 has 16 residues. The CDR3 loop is CASSLETAVYNSPLHF. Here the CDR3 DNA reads TGTGCCAGCAGCTTAGAGACAGCGGTATATAATTCACCCCTCCACTTT.

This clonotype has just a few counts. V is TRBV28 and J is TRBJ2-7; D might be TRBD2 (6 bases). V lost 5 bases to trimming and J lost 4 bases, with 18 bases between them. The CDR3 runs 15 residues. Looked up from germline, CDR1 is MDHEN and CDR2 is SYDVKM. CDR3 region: CASSPYLTGAYEQYF. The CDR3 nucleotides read TGTGCCAGCAGTCCCTACTTAACGGGAGCTTACGAGCAGTACTTC.

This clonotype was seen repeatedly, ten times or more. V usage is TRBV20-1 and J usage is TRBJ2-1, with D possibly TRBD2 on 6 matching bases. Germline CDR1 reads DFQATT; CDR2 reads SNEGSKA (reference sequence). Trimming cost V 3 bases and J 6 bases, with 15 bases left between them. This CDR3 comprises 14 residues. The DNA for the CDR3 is TGCAGTGCTAGTTCCAGGAGGGGCTTCAATGAGCAGTTCTTC. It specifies CSASSRRGFNEQFF.

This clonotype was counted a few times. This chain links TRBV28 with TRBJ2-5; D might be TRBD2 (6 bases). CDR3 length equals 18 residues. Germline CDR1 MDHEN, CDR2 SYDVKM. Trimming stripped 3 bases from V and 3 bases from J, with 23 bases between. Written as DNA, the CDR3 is TGTGCCAGCAGTTTCCCCCCCTTCAGTTTTAGGGAGGAAGAGACCCAGTACTTC. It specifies CASSFPPFSFREEETQYF. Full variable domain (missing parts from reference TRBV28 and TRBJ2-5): DVKVTQSSRYLVKRTGEKVFLECVQDMDHENMFWYRQDPGLGLRLIYFSYDVKMKEKGDIPEGYSVSREKKERFSLILESASTNQTSMYLCASSFPPFSFREEETQYFGPGTRLLVL.